This entry lists 24 T cell receptor beta chains sequenced from one sample in a study of T cells in Graves' hyperthyroidism and ophthalmopathy. Amplified TCR beta CDR3 regions came from RNA transcripts. Primed by the HTBI set, a first-round RT-PCR was run on the TCR CDR3. One entry per CDR3 protein results from TCRdb running MiXCR on the multiplex PCR reads. The table includes approximately 590,000 distinct CDR3 sequences, approximately 15% detected once. Specimen: blood. These receptors originate from a woman aged 25-40 years with Graves' hyperthyroidism.

This clonotype was observed at least ten times. The J gene is TRBJ1-1, the V gene TRBV29-1; no firm D call. Per the germline V gene, CDR1 is SQVTM and CDR2 is ANQGSEA. This CDR3 is 15 amino acids long. V was shortened by 4 bases and J by 0 bases, with 15 bases between the two germline ends. The CDR3 sequence is CSVARGQFMNTEAFF. The CDR3 DNA is TGCAGCGTTGCACGGGGTCAGTTTATGAACACTGAAGCTTTCTTT.

This clonotype was detected many times. This chain connects TRBV12-3 or TRBV12-4 to TRBJ1-1; perhaps TRBD1 as D (6 bases). Trimming took 4 bases from V and 1 from J, leaving 16 bases between them. CDR3 length: 16 residues. CDR3 residues: CASSWGPPGQNTEAFF. The CDR3 bases are TGTGCCAGCAGTTGGGGACCGCCGGGACAGAACACTGAAGCTTTCTTT.

A few counts support this clonotype. The V and J genes are TRBV20-1 and TRBJ2-3; 11 bases agree with TRBD2. The junction had 3 bases not matched to a gene; V was cut back by 0 bases and J by 1 base. The CDR3 runs 16 residues. Germline V gives CDR1 DFQATT, CDR2 SNEGSKA (reference sequence). The DNA of the CDR3 is TGCAGTGCTAGAGATCTGGGACTAGCGGGCACAGATACGCAGTATTTT. As protein: CSARDLGLAGTDTQYF.

This clonotype appeared many times. The V call is TRBV6-2 or TRBV6-3, the J call TRBJ2-1; the D call may be TRBD1 or TRBD2 (5 bases each). Trimming left V 7 bases short and J 7 bases short, with 20 bases between. The CDR3 is 15 residues long. Germline V CDR1 and CDR2: MNHEY, SVGEGT. The CDR3 spells CASTFRATGRNEQFF. CDR3 nucleotide sequence: TGTGCCAGCACTTTCCGGGCCACGGGACGTAATGAGCAGTTCTTC.

This clonotype was recorded at least ten times. It may be a read error: a sequence one base away is much more abundant. The V gene is TRBV7-2, the J gene TRBJ2-7; either TRBD1 or TRBD2 may supply D (5 bases each). This CDR3 is built from 14 residues. The V gene lost 1 base and the J gene lost 2 bases, with 9 bases spanning the gap. In germline, CDR1 is SGHTA, CDR2 FQGNSA. CDR3 region: CASSLEEGPYEQYF. CDR3 sequence (DNA): TGTGCCAGCAGCTTAGAAGAGGGGCCCTACGAGCAGTACTTC. Looking up the rest from reference TRBV7-2 and TRBJ2-7 gives the full variable domain: GAGVSQSPSNKVTEKGKDVELRCDPISGHTALYWYRQSLGQGLEFLIYFQGNSAPDKSGLPSDRFSAERTGGSVSTLTIQRTQQEDSAVYLCASSLEEGPYEQYFGPGTRLTVT.

The table lists this clonotype with a few counts. V and J are TRBV6-2 or TRBV6-3 and TRBJ1-5; D is ambiguous. From germline, CDR1 is MNHEY and CDR2 SVGEGT. The CDR3 is 14 residues long. Trimming shortened V by 6 bases and J by 6 bases, and 15 bases separated the two germline ends. The CDR3 nucleotides read TGTGCCAGCAGCCCCTCCACGACAAGTCAGCCCCAGCATTTT. It encodes CASSPSTTSQPQHF.

This clonotype has at least ten counts. The chain links TRBV27 to TRBJ1-2, with 9 nucleotides matching TRBD1. V gave up 4 bases and J gave up 12 bases; unmatched junction bases: 9. CDR1 and CDR2 (germline): MNHEY, SMNVEV (reference sequence). CDR3 length: 13 residues. The CDR3 here is CASSSTGGSQDTF. Written as DNA, the CDR3 is TGTGCCAGCAGTTCAACAGGGGGCAGTCAAGACACCTTC.

Many counts were recorded for this clonotype. This chain joins TRBV6-1 and TRBJ2-5; TRBD1 matches 10 bases. CDR1 and CDR2 from the germline V gene are MNHNS and SASEGT. CDR3 size: 12 residues. V trimming: 5 bases; J trimming: 13 bases; junction bases outside the gene matches: 7. The CDR3 nucleotides read TGTGCCAGCAGTTCCCTCGGACAGGGGGGGTACTTC. Amino acid sequence: CASSSLGQGGYF.

The CDR3, as DNA: TGTGCCAGCAGCGTGTCAAGGAGCGGGTGGGATACGCAGTATTTT. Translation: CASSVSRSGWDTQYF. The genes are TRBV9 and TRBJ2-3, with D possibly matching TRBD2 (6 bases). The CDR3 is made up of 15 amino acids. V was trimmed by 2 bases and J by 6 bases, leaving 16 bases between them. Germline lookup yields CDR1 SGDLS and CDR2 YYNGEE.

This clonotype was seen more than once but under ten times. The chain joins TRBV6-2 or TRBV6-3 to TRBJ2-6; 9 nucleotides line up with TRBD1. Germline V gene data show CDR1 as MNHEY and CDR2 as SVGEGT. With 9 bases clipped from V and 1 base from J, the junction kept 10 bases outside the gene matches. CDR3 size: 17 residues. The CDR3 coding sequence is TGTGCCAGGGGAAGACAGGGGGTACCATCTGGGGCCAACGTCCTGACTTTC. Encoded protein: CARGRQGVPSGANVLTF.

The sample holds one count of this clonotype. This may arise from a read error, as a much more abundant clone is one base away. This sequence joins TRBV30 and TRBJ1-6; D unclear. The V gene's germline CDR1 is GTSNPN and CDR2 SVGIG (reference sequence). CDR3 length: 12 residues. CDR3 nucleotide sequence: TGTGCCTGGAGGGGGAGTAATTCACCCCCCCACTTT. This gives the protein CAWRGSNSPPHF.

In this sample, this clonotype turned up many times. The chain recombines TRBV6-1 with TRBJ2-7, with 9 bases lining up with TRBD2. The germline V gene has CDR1 MNHNS and CDR2 SASEGT. The CDR3 is 16 amino acids. V was pared by 10 bases and J by 2 bases, with 15 bases of the junction left unmatched. The CDR3 DNA reads TGTGCCACACTGATAATAGCGGGGGAGCCCACCTACGAGCAGTACTTC. It specifies CATLIIAGEPTYEQYF.

The sample holds many counts of this clonotype. The chain is built from TRBV29-1 and TRBJ2-7; 9 bases match TRBD2. CDR1 and CDR2 (germline): SQVTM, ANQGSEA. The CDR3 is made up of 14 amino acids. Trimming at V came to 0 bases and at J to 5 bases, leaving 5 bases not matched to a gene. The CDR3 DNA is TGCAGCGTTGAAGAGGTAGCGGGGGACCACGAGCAGTACTTC. It specifies CSVEEVAGDHEQYF.

At least ten counts were recorded for this clonotype. V gene TRBV20-1 combines with J gene TRBJ2-7, with D perhaps being TRBD1 or TRBD2 (5 bases each). Trimming stripped 1 base from V and 2 bases from J, with 15 bases between. From germline, CDR1 is DFQATT and CDR2 SNEGSKA (reference sequence). The CDR3 spans 15 residues. CDR3 amino acids: CSARVDVGVAYEQYF. The CDR3 DNA follows: TGCAGTGCTAGAGTTGACGTGGGGGTAGCCTACGAGCAGTACTTC.

This clonotype was picked up many times. The rearrangement uses TRBV6-1 and TRBJ1-1; unclear D gene. V dropped 8 bases and J dropped 1 base, with 14 bases sitting between them. The CDR3 covers 14 residues. CDR1 is MNHNS and CDR2 is SASEGT in the germline V gene. CDR3 loop: CASRGNSWNTEAFF. The CDR3 region has the DNA TGTGCCAGCCGAGGCAACTCATGGAACACTGAAGCTTTCTTT.

This clonotype was observed at least ten times. The rearrangement joins TRBV28 to TRBJ2-4; D perhaps matches TRBD2 (6 bases). The CDR3 runs 18 residues. CDR1 is MDHEN, CDR2 SYDVKM, per germline. Trimming left V 6 bases short and J 5 bases short, with 26 bases between. CDR3 bases: TGTGCCAGCAGCCCTACGCGGCTGACTAGAAGAGGGCAAAACATTCAGTACTTC. This translates into CASSPTRLTRRGQNIQYF.

V gene TRBV4-2 combines with J gene TRBJ2-1, with D uncertain. This CDR3 comprises 14 residues. V dropped 3 bases and J dropped 0 bases, with 6 bases sitting between them. CDR1 is LGHNA, CDR2 YNFKEQ, per germline. This chain's CDR3 is CASSHLGSYNEQFF. CDR3 sequence (DNA): TGTGCCAGCAGCCACCTGGGCTCCTACAATGAGCAGTTCTTC.

This clonotype has more than one count but fewer than ten. CDR3 bases: TGTGCCAGCAGCTCACTTCCAGGGGGCGCCTCTGGAAACACCATATATTTT. Translation: CASSSLPGGASGNTIYF. V is TRBV7-9 and J is TRBJ1-3; 8 nucleotides line up with TRBD1. Trimming removed 4 bases from V and 0 bases from J; junction bases left unmatched: 8. CDR1 and CDR2 from the germline V gene are SEHNR and FQNEAQ (reference sequence). This CDR3 has 17 residues.

This clonotype was picked up many times. J is TRBJ1-5 and V is TRBV3-1; D unclear. CDR1 and CDR2 (germline): LGHDT, YNNKEL (reference sequence). The V and J ends lost 5 bases and 4 bases respectively, with 6 bases between them. The CDR3 is made up of 12 amino acids. This CDR3 reads CASSAPNQPQHF. Here the CDR3 DNA reads TGTGCCAGCAGCGCACCGAATCAGCCCCAGCATTTT.

This clonotype has only a few counts. The chain recombines TRBV12-3 or TRBV12-4 with TRBJ2-7, with TRBD1 matching over 9 bases. This CDR3 is 15 amino acids long. V gave up 5 bases and J gave up 3 bases; unmatched junction bases: 8. In nucleotides, the CDR3 is TGTGCCAGCAGTCCCATCACAGGGGGCGTCTACGAGCAGTACTTC. Translating gives CASSPITGGVYEQYF.

This clonotype occurred many times. This chain joins TRBV10-3 and TRBJ2-5; TRBD2 matches 7 bases. The CDR3 extends over 15 amino acids. CDR1 and CDR2 from the germline V gene are ENHRY and SYGVKD. V lost 0 bases, J lost 3 bases, and 4 bases stayed unmatched. For the CDR3, the DNA is TGTGCCATCAGTGAGTCACCGGGACTAAAAGAGACCCAGTACTTC. Amino acid sequence: CAISESPGLKETQYF.

The V gene is TRBV6-5, the J gene TRBJ1-4; 7 nucleotides match TRBD1. Germline V lookup: CDR1 MNHEY, CDR2 SVGAGI. V shed 3 bases, J shed 7 bases, and the junction held 5 bases outside the gene matches. The CDR3 runs to 14 residues. The CDR3 sequence is CASSYRRGSEKLFF. DNA of the CDR3: TGTGCCAGCAGTTATCGCAGGGGGAGTGAAAAACTGTTTTTT.

There are many counts of this clonotype. The gene calls are TRBV27 and TRBJ2-7, with 8 bases aligning to TRBD2. V lost 7 bases, J lost 5 bases, and 7 bases stayed unmatched. Per germline, CDR1 MNHEY and CDR2 SMNVEV (reference sequence). CDR3 length: 13 residues. CDR3 bases: TGTGCCAGCAAGCCGGGACTAGAGGACGAGCAGTACTTC. Translation gives CASKPGLEDEQYF.

This clonotype was detected ten times or more. The chain couples TRBV20-1 to TRBJ2-3; D gene ambiguous. V dropped 2 bases and J dropped 5 bases, with 11 bases sitting between them. The CDR3 totals 13 residues. Germline CDR1 reads DFQATT; CDR2 reads SNEGSKA (reference sequence). In nucleotides, the CDR3 is TGCAGTGCTAGACCCCTAAACGGAGATACGCAGTATTTT. Translation: CSARPLNGDTQYF.